These 5 T cell receptor beta chains were all obtained from the same sample, sequenced in a study of CXCR3-negative and CXCR3-positive naive CD8 T cells. The authors made the TRB cDNA libraries by 5' RACE using UMI labels. Reanalyzing the 5' RACE reads, TCRdb keeps one entry per CDR3 protein, without DNA. The table for this sample gives tens of thousands of distinct CDR3 sequences. Sample: naive CXCR3- CD8+ T cells from blood. As to subset: CD45RO-CCR7+CD27+CD95- naive CD8+ T cells lacking CXCR3 (TNR3-). These receptors were taken from a human donor in good health. Some clones in this sample may be carry-over from other donors' samples.

This chain connects TRBV12-3 or TRBV12-4 to TRBJ2-7; as DNA is missing, the TRBD1 call by TCRdb cannot be tested. This CDR3 is 14 amino acids long. This CDR3 reads CASSLAGASYEQYF.

The genes are TRBV5-1 and TRBJ2-7; without DNA, the TCRdb call of TRBD1 cannot be checked. The length of the CDR3 is 13 residues. In germline, CDR1 is SGHRS, CDR2 YFSETQ. The CDR3 here is CASSATGVHEQYF.

This chain joins TRBV20-1 and TRBJ1-2. Germline values: CDR1 DFQATT, CDR2 SNEGSKA (reference sequence). The CDR3 is made up of 14 amino acids. CDR3 in amino acids: CSARELSGTYGYTF.

The V gene is TRBV4-1, the J gene TRBJ2-1. The CDR3 length is 16 residues. Germline assignment: CDR1 MGHRA and CDR2 YSYEKL. This CDR3 is CASSQEVLGSYNEQFF.

The CDR3 is CSVTGDNYGYTF. The V and J genes are TRBV29-1 and TRBJ1-2; TCRdb reports TRBD1, a call that lacks DNA to check it against. The germline gives CDR1 SQVTM, CDR2 ANQGSEA. The length of the CDR3 is 12 residues.